This TCR beta chain was sequenced in a study of shared T cell receptors in the human thymus. The table came from immunoSEQ multiplex PCR; TCRdb's copy has only in-frame clones and leaves some out. The data show hundreds of thousands of clones, approximately 80% seen once. Trimming stripped 0 bases from V and 0 bases from J, with 9 bases between. The CDR3 extends over 15 amino acids. CDR1 and CDR2 from the germline V gene are SGHDT and YYEEEE. These records were also assigned to another study, of human thymus T cells. Turning to that study: Resections that were taken during corrective heart surgery supplied the thymus tissue. Unrelated individuals had highly overlapping thymic repertoires, as reported in related research.

Input material: thymocytes. The receptor's source is a boy under two years old with a congenital heart defect. V and J are TRBV5-6 and TRBJ1-2, with a weak D call TRBD1 (6 bases). The CDR3 protein is CASSLAGQTNYGYTF. The CDR3 nucleotides are TGTGCCAGCAGCTTGGCCGGACAGACTAACTATGGCTACACCTTC.